This TCR beta chain emerged from a study of human T cells and chemical hapten exposure. The wider study: Sensitizing treatment utilized 2% DPC over a roughly 2 cm by roughly 2 cm portion of upper inner arm skin.

Described time point: patch test 1, 2 weeks after DPC sensitization. Indicated treatment: therapeutic diphenylcyclopropenone sensitization with weekly scalp DPC. TCRdb reprocessed the RACE reads via MiXCR and lists one record per CDR3 protein. The sample has 100,000 to 150,000 distinct CDR3 sequences, around 15% seen once. Per germline, CDR1 SGHNT and CDR2 YYREEE (reference sequence). Between the trimmed V and J ends, which lost 4 bases and 0 bases, there was a span of 10 bases. CDR3 length: 14 amino acids. Only a few counts were recorded for this clonotype. This rearrangement joins TRBV5-4 to TRBJ2-5, with a tentative D call TRBD1 (6 bases). The TCR sequence derives from a man aged 18 to 30 with alopecia areata. Some clones in this sample may be carry-over from other donors' samples. The sample in question was whole blood, obtained in connection with sensitization to the hapten diphenylcyclopropenone (DPC). DNA of the CDR3: TGTGCCAGCAGCATACGGACAGACCAAGAGACCCAGTACTTC. Translation: CASSIRTDQETQYF. Drawing the rest from reference TRBV5-4 and TRBJ2-5, the complete variable domain is ETGVTQSPTHLIKTRGQQVTLRCSSQSGHNTVSWYQQALGQGPQFIFQYYREEENGRGNFPPRFSGLQFPNYSSELNVNALELDDSALYLCASSIRTDQETQYFGPGTRLLVL.